Following are 8 T cell receptor beta chains from one sample sequenced in a study of blood T cell repertoires in COVID-19. TCRdb's copy holds only in-frame clones and misses some; the assay was immunoSEQ multiplex PCR. The profile shows roughly 80,000 clones, 78% of them singletons. Sequencing input: peripheral blood. These TCRs come from a human donor in a cohort sampled during active COVID-19.

This clone came up a few times. J is TRBJ2-7 and V is TRBV27, with 12 nucleotides matching TRBD1. V dropped 0 bases and J dropped 6; count of bases not matched to a gene: 3. The CDR3 is 15 residues long. In germline, CDR1 is MNHEY, CDR2 SMNVEV (reference sequence). The CDR3: CASSLSRDRGLEQYF. DNA of the CDR3: TGTGCCAGCAGTTTATCCCGGGACAGGGGGCTCGAGCAGTACTTC.

The V call is TRBV12-3 or TRBV12-4, the J call TRBJ1-5; D uncertain. This CDR3 comprises 13 residues. Trimming took off 3 bases at V and 1 base at J, with 4 bases between the two ends. CDR3 bases: TGTGCCAGCAGTTTTGGCAGCAATCAGCCCCAGCATTTT. Protein product: CASSFGSNQPQHF.

The V gene is TRBV7-6, the J gene TRBJ2-5; 8 bases agree with TRBD2. The CDR3 has 17 residues. The germline V gene encodes CDR1 SGHVS and CDR2 FNYEAQ. V gave up 1 base and J gave up 5 bases; unmatched junction bases: 12. This CDR3 reads CASSLEQAGALGETQYF. The DNA for the CDR3 is TGTGCCAGCAGCTTAGAGCAAGCGGGAGCTCTCGGGGAGACCCAGTACTTC.

This clone was picked up one time. This chain uses TRBV11-3 with TRBJ1-1; no definite D call. V gave up 6 bases and J gave up 0 bases, with 11 bases separating them. CDR1 and CDR2 (germline): SGHNT, YENEEA. CDR3 length: 14 residues. The CDR3 sequence is CASSIGLLNTEAFF. The CDR3 nucleotides are TGTGCCAGCAGTATCGGACTGCTGAACACTGAAGCTTTCTTT.

This clone was seen a single time. This chain connects TRBV28 to TRBJ1-2, with TRBD1 matching 7 bases. This CDR3 contains 16 residues. V was pared by 5 bases and J by 8 bases, with 17 bases of the junction left unmatched. CDR1 is MDHEN and CDR2 is SYDVKM in the germline V gene. CDR3 nucleotide sequence: TGTGCCAGCAGTCCCCCCTCACGACAGGGAGGTAGAGGCTACACCTTC. Translated, it gives CASSPPSRQGGRGYTF.

The V gene is TRBV30, the J gene TRBJ1-1; D possibly corresponds to TRBD1 (6 bases). CDR1 GTSNPN and CDR2 SVGIG come from the germline V gene (reference sequence). The CDR3 runs to 11 residues. V was pared by 2 bases and J by 5 bases, with 6 bases between. This chain's CDR3 is CAWSQGTEAFF. CDR3 DNA: TGTGCCTGGAGTCAGGGGACTGAAGCTTTCTTT.

The V and J genes are TRBV11-3 and TRBJ2-1; 9 nucleotides agree with TRBD2. With 6 bases clipped from V and 7 bases from J, the junction kept 13 bases outside the gene matches. This CDR3 is 16 amino acids long. Germline loops: CDR1 SGHNT, CDR2 YENEEA. CDR3 loop: CASRTLVAGEKNEQFF. CDR3 DNA: TGTGCCAGCAGGACCTTGGTAGCGGGAGAGAAGAATGAGCAGTTCTTC.

The chain joins TRBV19 to TRBJ2-3, with 10 bases identical to TRBD1. Per germline, CDR1 LNHDA and CDR2 SQIVND (reference sequence). V trimming: 4 bases; J trimming: 6 bases; junction bases outside the gene matches: 4. The CDR3 is 14 amino acids. The CDR3 is CASSTGQGVDTQYF. The CDR3 DNA reads TGTGCCAGTAGTACCGGACAGGGGGTGGATACGCAGTATTTT.